This T cell receptor beta chain was sequenced during a study of cytomegalovirus exposure and HLA in healthy donors. Background on the study: According to later analysis, the same platform produced the approximately 130 validation and several hundred first-cohort repertoires. General study points: There were a few CMV-associated chains whose specificity for CMV antigens was confirmed in vitro. While the bulk of TCR sequences proved rare, some public TCRs turned up in many donors. Published work reported that the classifier diagnosed cytomegalovirus status with high specificity and sensitivity.

With V trimmed by 4 bases and J by 3 bases, 5 bases remained unmatched. The V gene's germline CDR1 is SNHLY and CDR2 FYNNEI. The CDR3 runs 15 residues. The count of this clone is one. Its antigen is undetermined. Data came from immunoSEQ multiplex PCR; TCRdb stores just in-frame clones and leaves some out. The table records tens of thousands of clones, roughly 97% of them present only once. The sequence came from a man between 18 and 35 years old in good health and CMV-seronegative. The sequencing input was PBMCs. V is TRBV2 and J is TRBJ2-3, with TRBD2 identical over 9 bases. DNA for the CDR3: TGTGCCAGCAGTGGGCGTAGCGGGAGTACAGATACGCAGTATTTT. Translated, it gives CASSGRSGSTDTQYF. Variable domain in full (rest from reference TRBV2 and TRBJ2-3): EPEVTQTPSHQVTQMGQEVILRCVPISNHLYFYWYRQILGQKVEFLVSFYNNEISEKSEIFDDQFSVERPDGSNFTLKIRSTKLEDSAMYFCASSGRSGSTDTQYFGPGTRLTVL.